The rows below give T cell receptor beta chains drawn from one sample of a study of vaccination and CD4 T cells after COVID-19. No antigens are known for them. TCRdb passed the PCR reads through MiXCR, listing each CDR3 protein once. The sample yields 25,000 or so distinct CDR3 sequences, 58% seen once. Sequenced sample: CD4+ T cells from blood, cultured in vitro. The receptors come from a human donor who had recovered from COVID-19. CDR3s include the opening cysteine and the closing phenylalanine or tryptophan. Part of the rows lack a size; the others show once, few, many or a class for expanded clones.

J gene,V gene,clone size,CDR3 protein
TRBJ2-5,TRBV7-9,-,CASSPRTSEGTQYF
TRBJ1-5,TRBV7-2,few,CASSFNRGQNQPQHF
TRBJ1-1,TRBV20-1,-,CSARPTGQGGEAFF
TRBJ2-2,TRBV10-1,-,CASSDRLGTGELFF
TRBJ1-2,TRBV19,few,CASSISAGPRYGYTF
TRBJ2-1,TRBV30,-,CAWIRHLSYNEQFF
TRBJ1-1,TRBV5-1,-,CASSLSVNTEAFF
TRBJ1-2,TRBV7-9,few,CASSPVRRAPFGYTF
TRBJ1-1,TRBV4-2,-,CASSPQRGRSGNTEAFF
TRBJ1-1,TRBV19,-,CASSPGQALNTEAFF
TRBJ2-5,TRBV11-3,-,CASSLVRGFREETQYF
TRBJ2-6,TRBV19,-,CASINPGSSGANVLTF
TRBJ1-1,TRBV27,-,CASSSPRALATEAFF
TRBJ1-5,TRBV20-1,medium-sized,CSASQGPNQPQHF
TRBJ2-7,TRBV7-2,once,CASSLRTEPSYEQYF
TRBJ2-2,TRBV7-2,-,CASSLDGTSVIRTGELFF
TRBJ2-7,TRBV7-6,-,CASSLTERYEQYF
TRBJ2-5,TRBV30,-,CAWSRGTETQYF
TRBJ2-2,TRBV6-5,-,CASSLPGLEVTGELFF
TRBJ1-2,TRBV19,-,CASSILGPGKGYTF